This is a list of T cell receptor beta chains from one sample in a study of T cells in Graves' hyperthyroidism and ophthalmopathy. TCRdb fed the multiplex PCR reads into MiXCR, producing one record per CDR3 protein. This sample has about 840,000 distinct CDR3 sequences, with roughly 37% found just once. Material for sequencing was blood. The receptors come from a man in his late teens or twenties with Graves' hyperthyroidism. Each CDR3 is given with its conserved first and last residue. Each record gives: CDR3 length, J gene, D gene, clone size, V gene, CDR3 protein, CDR3 DNA. D genes are given only for firm matches. Clone size is stated in some rows and not others, as once, few, many or a class when expanded.

len: 11; j_gene: TRBJ2-5; d_gene: TRBD1; abundance: NA; v_gene: TRBV29-1; CDR3aa: CSLGGPGTQYF; CDR3nt: TGCAGCCTAGGGGGCCCGGGGACCCAGTACTTC
len: 13; j_gene: TRBJ1-1; d_gene: NA; abundance: many; v_gene: TRBV29-1; CDR3aa: CSVGAHMNTEAFF; CDR3nt: TGCAGCGTTGGGGCCCACATGAACACTGAAGCTTTCTTT
len: 14; j_gene: TRBJ2-5; d_gene: NA; abundance: NA; v_gene: TRBV6-5; CDR3aa: CASTIRLQQETQYF; CDR3nt: TGTGCCAGCACGATAAGACTTCAACAAGAGACCCAGTACTTC
len: 14; j_gene: TRBJ1-5; d_gene: NA; abundance: few; v_gene: TRBV19; CDR3aa: CASSMGGAKQPQHF; CDR3nt: TGTGCCAGTAGCATGGGGGGGGCAAAACAGCCCCAGCATTTT
len: 13; j_gene: TRBJ1-4; d_gene: NA; abundance: few; v_gene: TRBV20-1; CDR3aa: CSAPGRISEKLFF; CDR3nt: TGCAGTGCCCCGGGGCGAATCAGTGAAAAACTGTTTTTT
len: 15; j_gene: TRBJ2-5; d_gene: TRBD2; abundance: NA; v_gene: TRBV7-2; CDR3aa: CASSPDSSGREAQYF; CDR3nt: TGTGCCAGCAGCCCGGACAGTAGCGGGAGAGAGGCCCAGTACTTC
len: 16; j_gene: TRBJ2-2; d_gene: NA; abundance: NA; v_gene: TRBV9; CDR3aa: CASSGDPDSYTGELFF; CDR3nt: TGTGCCAGCAGCGGTGACCCTGATTCATACACCGGGGAGCTGTTTTTT
len: 14; j_gene: TRBJ1-5; d_gene: TRBD1; abundance: NA; v_gene: TRBV12-3/TRBV12-4; CDR3aa: CASDTGGSNQPQHF; CDR3nt: TGTGCCAGCGACACAGGGGGAAGCAATCAGCCCCAGCATTTT
len: 14; j_gene: TRBJ2-5; d_gene: TRBD1; abundance: few; v_gene: TRBV2; CDR3aa: CASGGQGVEETQYF; CDR3nt: TGTGCCAGCGGGGGACAGGGGGTCGAAGAGACCCAGTACTTC
len: 15; j_gene: TRBJ2-7; d_gene: TRBD2; abundance: NA; v_gene: TRBV15; CDR3aa: CATSLGTSAFYEQYF; CDR3nt: TGTGCCACCAGCTTGGGGACTAGCGCCTTCTACGAGCAGTACTTC
len: 16; j_gene: TRBJ2-7; d_gene: TRBD2; abundance: NA; v_gene: TRBV25-1; CDR3aa: CASSQEGSGTTYEQYF; CDR3nt: TGTGCCAGCAGCCAAGAGGGGAGCGGGACCACCTACGAGCAGTACTTC
len: 15; j_gene: TRBJ2-7; d_gene: NA; abundance: NA; v_gene: TRBV2; CDR3aa: CASSLAGGRFYEQYF; CDR3nt: TGTGCCAGCAGTTTAGCTGGGGGCAGATTCTACGAGCAGTACTTC
len: 12; j_gene: TRBJ2-7; d_gene: NA; abundance: NA; v_gene: TRBV5-5; CDR3aa: CASSFTMTEQYF; CDR3nt: TGTGCCAGCAGTTTCACCATGACCGAGCAGTACTTC
len: 14; j_gene: TRBJ1-2; d_gene: NA; abundance: many; v_gene: TRBV10-2; CDR3aa: CAARASGINYGYTF; CDR3nt: TGCGCCGCGAGGGCATCGGGCATTAACTATGGCTACACCTTC
len: 15; j_gene: TRBJ1-4; d_gene: NA; abundance: few; v_gene: TRBV6-5; CDR3aa: CASSRSGTTNEKLFF; CDR3nt: TGTGCCAGCAGCCGCTCAGGGACAACTAATGAAAAACTGTTTTTT
len: 12; j_gene: TRBJ2-7; d_gene: NA; abundance: many; v_gene: TRBV7-9; CDR3aa: CASSQDRGRLYF; CDR3nt: TGTGCCAGCAGCCAGGACCGAGGGCGGCTGTACTTC
len: 14; j_gene: TRBJ1-5; d_gene: TRBD1; abundance: many; v_gene: TRBV5-1; CDR3aa: CASSSGQDGQPQHF; CDR3nt: TGCGCCAGCAGCTCAGGACAGGACGGACAGCCCCAGCATTTT
len: 14; j_gene: TRBJ2-7; d_gene: NA; abundance: few; v_gene: TRBV5-1; CDR3aa: CASSLEQENYEQYF; CDR3nt: TGCGCCAGCAGCTTGGAACAGGAGAACTACGAGCAGTACTTC
len: 16; j_gene: TRBJ1-3; d_gene: NA; abundance: NA; v_gene: TRBV19; CDR3aa: CASSISLGLAGNTIYF; CDR3nt: TGTGCCAGTAGTATATCGTTGGGGCTCGCTGGAAACACCATATATTTT
len: 16; j_gene: TRBJ1-2; d_gene: TRBD1; abundance: few; v_gene: TRBV12-3/TRBV12-4; CDR3aa: CASSFSHRGGDYGYTF; CDR3nt: TGTGCCAGCAGCTTTAGCCACAGGGGTGGGGACTATGGCTACACCTTC
len: 16; j_gene: TRBJ2-5; d_gene: TRBD2; abundance: many; v_gene: TRBV20-1; CDR3aa: CSAREGLAGIQETQYF; CDR3nt: TGCAGTGCTAGAGAGGGACTAGCGGGTATCCAAGAGACCCAGTACTTC
len: 12; j_gene: TRBJ2-5; d_gene: NA; abundance: NA; v_gene: TRBV7-9; CDR3aa: CASSLGDQPQYF; CDR3nt: TGTGCCAGCAGCTTAGGTGATCAGCCCCAGTACTTC
len: 14; j_gene: TRBJ1-1; d_gene: NA; abundance: NA; v_gene: TRBV3-1; CDR3aa: CASSQDAGRTEAFF; CDR3nt: TGTGCCAGCAGCCAAGATGCGGGGCGCACTGAAGCTTTCTTT
len: 14; j_gene: TRBJ1-1; d_gene: NA; abundance: few; v_gene: TRBV6-5; CDR3aa: CASSYQQGGTEAFF; CDR3nt: TGTGCCAGCAGTTATCAACAGGGTGGGACTGAAGCTTTCTTT
len: 14; j_gene: TRBJ2-1; d_gene: TRBD2; abundance: NA; v_gene: TRBV29-1; CDR3aa: CSVGTQRGYYEQFF; CDR3nt: TGCAGCGTTGGGACCCAGCGGGGCTACTATGAGCAGTTCTTC
len: 15; j_gene: TRBJ2-5; d_gene: NA; abundance: NA; v_gene: TRBV20-1; CDR3aa: CSAGPGRAKQETQYF; CDR3nt: TGCAGTGCTGGCCCCGGACGGGCGAAACAAGAGACCCAGTACTTC
len: 15; j_gene: TRBJ1-3; d_gene: NA; abundance: NA; v_gene: TRBV5-8; CDR3aa: CASSLDSSIGNTIYF; CDR3nt: TGTGCCAGCAGCTTGGATTCTAGCATCGGAAACACCATATATTTT
len: 17; j_gene: TRBJ2-2; d_gene: TRBD2; abundance: NA; v_gene: TRBV10-1; CDR3aa: CASSESKRERSTGELFF; CDR3nt: TGCGCCAGCAGTGAGTCGAAGCGGGAGCGAAGCACCGGGGAGCTGTTTTTT
len: 16; j_gene: TRBJ2-2; d_gene: TRBD2; abundance: few; v_gene: TRBV7-8; CDR3aa: CASSLRSGAPTGELFF; CDR3nt: TGTGCCAGCAGCCTACGCAGCGGGGCCCCTACCGGGGAGCTGTTTTTT
len: 12; j_gene: TRBJ1-3; d_gene: NA; abundance: many; v_gene: TRBV14; CDR3aa: CASSQYTTTIYF; CDR3nt: TGTGCCAGCAGCCAATACACAACCACGATATATTTT
len: 14; j_gene: TRBJ2-7; d_gene: TRBD2; abundance: NA; v_gene: TRBV7-9; CDR3aa: CASSLSGSGEEQYF; CDR3nt: TGTGCCAGCAGCCTTAGCGGGAGCGGTGAAGAGCAGTACTTC
len: 12; j_gene: TRBJ1-5; d_gene: NA; abundance: many; v_gene: TRBV7-9; CDR3aa: CASSFEGQPQHF; CDR3nt: TGTGCCAGCAGCTTTGAGGGTCAGCCCCAGCATTTT
len: 13; j_gene: TRBJ1-1; d_gene: TRBD1; abundance: many; v_gene: TRBV2; CDR3aa: CASSDGTGARAFF; CDR3nt: TGTGCCAGCAGTGACGGGACAGGGGCTCGAGCTTTCTTT
len: 14; j_gene: TRBJ1-1; d_gene: NA; abundance: NA; v_gene: TRBV7-2; CDR3aa: CASSPLGGVVEAFF; CDR3nt: TGTGCCAGCAGCCCCCTGGGGGGGGTGGTTGAAGCTTTCTTT
len: 13; j_gene: TRBJ2-7; d_gene: NA; abundance: many; v_gene: TRBV10-3; CDR3aa: CAISESSGTEQYF; CDR3nt: TGTGCCATCAGTGAGTCATCGGGTACGGAACAGTACTTC
len: 15; j_gene: TRBJ2-5; d_gene: TRBD1; abundance: NA; v_gene: TRBV12-3/TRBV12-4; CDR3aa: CASSRGQVLNQPQYF; CDR3nt: TGTGCCAGCAGCCGCGGACAGGTCCTGAATCAGCCCCAGTACTTC
len: 14; j_gene: TRBJ1-2; d_gene: NA; abundance: many; v_gene: TRBV2; CDR3aa: CASSGIDGDYGYTF; CDR3nt: TGTGCCAGCAGTGGGATTGACGGAGATTATGGCTACACCTTC
len: 15; j_gene: TRBJ1-6; d_gene: NA; abundance: NA; v_gene: TRBV7-3; CDR3aa: CASSLNRGANSPLHF; CDR3nt: TGTGCCAGCAGCTTAAACCGGGGGGCGAATTCACCCCTCCACTTT